These 14 T cell receptor beta chains originate from one sample sequenced in a study of blood T cell repertoires in COVID-19. Using immunoSEQ multiplex PCR, the repertoire was profiled, and TCRdb retains in-frame clones only, with some absent. The table lists some 240,000 clones, about nine tenths of them singletons. Sequencing was carried out using peripheral blood. These receptors were collected from a man aged 60 to 75 who had recovered from COVID-19.

The genes are TRBV7-2 and TRBJ1-1, with TRBD1 matching 7 bases. Looked up from germline, CDR1 is SGHTA and CDR2 is FQGNSA. The ends lost 5 bases at V and 0 bases at J; junction bases unmatched: 3. The CDR3 covers 14 residues. Written as DNA, the CDR3 is TGTGCCAGCAGCCCTGGGACAGTGAACACTGAAGCTTTCTTT. Protein sequence: CASSPGTVNTEAFF.

CDR3 coding DNA: TGCGCCAGCAGCATACAGGGCTACGATAATGAAAAACTGTTTTTT. This encodes CASSIQGYDNEKLFF. The chain combines TRBV5-1 with TRBJ1-4, with D possibly matching TRBD1 (6 bases). Germline V gives CDR1 SGHRS, CDR2 YFSETQ. This CDR3 is 15 amino acids long. Trimming stripped 4 bases from V and 4 bases from J, with 14 bases between. Using reference TRBV5-1 and TRBJ1-4 for the parts outside the CDR3, the full variable domain is KAGVTQTPRYLIKTRGQQVTLSCSPISGHRSVSWYQQTPGQGLQFLFEYFSETQRNKGNFPGRFSGRQFSNSRSEMNVSTLELGDSALYLCASSIQGYDNEKLFFGSGTQLSVL.

V and J are TRBV29-1 and TRBJ2-5, with D perhaps matching TRBD2 (6 bases). Trimming pared 4 bases from V and 2 bases from J, leaving 26 bases between. The CDR3 sequence is 18 residues long. CDR1 SQVTM and CDR2 ANQGSEA come from the germline V gene. The CDR3 bases are TGCAGCGTTGTCCCCCGAAGCGGGTACCCCCCCCGGCAAGAGACCCAGTACTTC. This translates into CSVVPRSGYPPRQETQYF.

The chain employs TRBV19 and TRBJ2-1, with D possibly being TRBD2 (6 bases). CDR1 LNHDA and CDR2 SQIVND come from the germline V gene (reference sequence). The CDR3 spans 15 residues. With 7 bases removed from V and 3 bases from J, the gap between germline ends came to 16 bases. In DNA form, the CDR3 reads TGTGCCAGTATGGGGAGAGGGACTGGCTACAATGAGCAGTTCTTC. Protein: CASMGRGTGYNEQFF.

The V gene is TRBV18, the J gene TRBJ1-6; D remains ambiguous. CDR3 size: 15 residues. The germline V and J ends were trimmed by 2 bases and 5 bases, with 10 bases remaining between them. Germline V gene sequence: CDR1 KGHSH, CDR2 LQKENI. This chain's CDR3 is CASSPGRGNNSPLHF. DNA for the CDR3: TGTGCCAGCTCACCAGGGCGTGGAAATAATTCACCCCTCCACTTT.

This clone has a single count. V and J are TRBV10-1 and TRBJ1-5; 7 bases agree with TRBD1. This CDR3 contains 17 residues. Trimming took 5 bases from V and 1 from J; bases not matched to a gene: 11. Per the germline V gene, CDR1 is WNHNN and CDR2 is SYGVQD (reference sequence). The CDR3 sequence: CASSPPGQRWSNQPQHF. The CDR3 nucleotides read TGCGCCAGCAGTCCCCCGGGACAGCGATGGAGCAATCAGCCCCAGCATTTT.

The CDR3 DNA reads as TGCGCCAGCAGCCTAAACCCCACTATATCCTACGAGCAGTACTTC. It specifies CASSLNPTISYEQYF. The rearrangement joins TRBV4-1 to TRBJ2-7; D is unclear. This CDR3 spans 15 amino acids. V dropped 4 bases and J dropped 1 base, with 14 bases sitting between them. Germline assignment: CDR1 MGHRA and CDR2 YSYEKL.

This clone was observed once. The V gene is TRBV7-2, the J gene TRBJ2-1; 8 positions agree with TRBD1. Germline CDR1 reads SGHTA; CDR2 reads FQGNSA. Unmatched junction bases numbered 7, after V lost 5 bases and J lost 4 bases. The CDR3 has 15 residues. Here the CDR3 reads CASSPRDRIYNEQFF. DNA of the CDR3: TGTGCCAGCAGCCCGCGGGACAGGATTTACAATGAGCAGTTCTTC.

The chain is built from TRBV5-1 and TRBJ1-3, with 7 bases that match TRBD1. The CDR3 covers 17 residues. Germline CDR1 SGHRS, CDR2 YFSETQ. The J segment lost 0 bases and the V segment lost 4 bases, leaving 10 bases of the junction unmatched. The CDR3 loop is CASSALTGTYSGNTIYF. CDR3 bases: TGCGCCAGCAGCGCGCTGACAGGGACATACTCTGGAAACACCATATATTTT.

V gene TRBV6-4 combines with J gene TRBJ1-2; the match to TRBD1 covers 11 bases. Germline V gives CDR1 MRHNA, CDR2 SNTAGT. Germline trimming cut 5 bases from V and 5 bases from J; bases unmatched to any gene: 10. The CDR3 length is 16 residues. Here the CDR3 reads CASSTSAGTGGYGYTF. In DNA form, the CDR3 reads TGTGCCAGCAGTACCTCTGCCGGGACAGGGGGTTATGGCTACACCTTC.

The genes are TRBV30 and TRBJ2-7; a weak D match, TRBD2 (5 bases). The V gene's germline CDR1 is GTSNPN and CDR2 SVGIG (reference sequence). V was cut by 4 bases and J by 4 bases, with 14 bases left in between. The CDR3 is 13 amino acids. The CDR3, as DNA: TGTGCCTGGACCCGAGGGCGTCTTTACGAGCAGTACTTC. This codes for CAWTRGRLYEQYF. Full variable domain (missing parts from reference TRBV30 and TRBJ2-7): SQTIHQWPATLVQPVGSPLSLECTVEGTSNPNLYWYRQAAGRGLQLLFYSVGIGQISSEVPQNLSASRPQDRQFILSSKKLLLSDSGFYLCAWTRGRLYEQYFGPGTRLTVT.

CDR3 sequence reads: CASRPTGSSEKLFF. The CDR3 DNA sequence: TGCGCCAGCAGACCGACAGGGTCGAGCGAAAAACTGTTTTTT. This chain joins TRBV5-1 and TRBJ1-4; 7 bases are shared with TRBD1. Germline loops: CDR1 SGHRS, CDR2 YFSETQ. The CDR3 covers 14 residues. The J segment lost 8 bases and the V segment lost 5 bases, leaving 9 bases of the junction unmatched. The whole variable domain, remainder taken from reference TRBV5-1 and TRBJ1-4, is KAGVTQTPRYLIKTRGQQVTLSCSPISGHRSVSWYQQTPGQGLQFLFEYFSETQRNKGNFPGRFSGRQFSNSRSEMNVSTLELGDSALYLCASRPTGSSEKLFFGSGTQLSVL.

This chain uses TRBV18 with TRBJ2-1; 12 positions agree with TRBD1. The CDR3 runs 15 residues. CDR1 is KGHSH and CDR2 is LQKENI in the germline V gene. V lost 6 bases to trimming and J lost 4 bases; unmatched junction nucleotides: 4. CDR3 in DNA: TGTGCCAGCTCGGAGGGACAGGGGGCATACAATGAGCAGTTCTTC. As protein: CASSEGQGAYNEQFF.

V is TRBV7-8 and J is TRBJ2-5, with 15 positions matching TRBD2. The CDR3 runs to 18 residues. Per germline, CDR1 SGHVS and CDR2 FQNEAQ. Germline trimming cut 3 bases from V and 0 bases from J; bases unmatched to any gene: 5. CDR3 sequence (DNA): TGTGCCAGCAGCTTCGGACTAGCGGGAGGGATCCACCAAGAGACCCAGTACTTC. As protein: CASSFGLAGGIHQETQYF.